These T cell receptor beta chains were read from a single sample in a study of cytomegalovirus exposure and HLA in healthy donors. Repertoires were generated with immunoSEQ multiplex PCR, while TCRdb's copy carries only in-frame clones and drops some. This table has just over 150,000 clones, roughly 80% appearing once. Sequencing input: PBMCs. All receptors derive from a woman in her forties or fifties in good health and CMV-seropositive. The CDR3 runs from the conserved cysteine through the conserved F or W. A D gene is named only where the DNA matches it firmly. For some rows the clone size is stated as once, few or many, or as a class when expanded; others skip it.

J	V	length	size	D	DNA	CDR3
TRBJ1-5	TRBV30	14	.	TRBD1	TGTGCCTGGGGGAAACAGGGGGTAGATCAGCCCCAGCATTTT	CAWGKQGVDQPQHF
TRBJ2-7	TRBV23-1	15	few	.	TGCGCCAGCAGTCTCCCTTTGGGGGGAAAGTACGAGCAGTACTTC	CASSLPLGGKYEQYF
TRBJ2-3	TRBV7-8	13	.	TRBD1	TGTGCCAGCAGCCAGGATTACCGGGACAGGGGGAGTTTT	CASSQDYRDRGSF
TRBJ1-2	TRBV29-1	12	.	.	TGCAGCGCCCTTTTGGGGCCCTATGGCTACACCTTC	CSALLGPYGYTF
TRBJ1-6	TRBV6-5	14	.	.	TGTGCCAGCAGTTACGGAAGGTCGGAGGTACCCCTCCACTTT	CASSYGRSEVPLHF
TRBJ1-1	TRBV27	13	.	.	TGTGCCAGCAGTTCCCGGAGGGGCTCTGAAGCTTTCTTT	CASSSRRGSEAFF
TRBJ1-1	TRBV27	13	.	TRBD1	TGTGCCAGCAGGGACAGGGCGAGGACTGAAGCTTTCTTT	CASRDRARTEAFF
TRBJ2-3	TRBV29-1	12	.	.	TGCAGCGTTTTCGGGAGCACAGATACGCAGTATTTT	CSVFGSTDTQYF
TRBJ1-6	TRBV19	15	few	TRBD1	TGTGCCAGTAGCGCGACAGGGGTCCCGAATTCACCCCTCCACTTT	CASSATGVPNSPLHF
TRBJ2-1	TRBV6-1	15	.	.	TGTGCCAGCAGTGAACACGGGACTGGTCACAATGAGCAGTTCTTC	CASSEHGTGHNEQFF